This T cell receptor beta chain came from a study of blood T cell repertoires in COVID-19. Study-wide context: The cDNA or gDNA used as material had been derived from T cells, B-cell-depleted T cells, or PBMCs.

This table comes from immunoSEQ multiplex PCR, and its TCRdb copy is limited to in-frame clones, with some not included. The sample includes approximately 150,000 clones, 75% to 90% of them seen just once. This TCR was recovered from a human donor in a cohort sampled during active COVID-19. The sample comprised peripheral blood.

The DNA of the CDR3 is TGTGCCAGCAGCTTCGGCCAAGAGACCCAGTACTTC. It translates to CASSFGQETQYF. The rearrangement links TRBV7-2 to TRBJ2-5; D is ambiguous. Trimming stripped 3 bases from V and 1 base from J, with 3 bases between. The germline CDR1 and CDR2 sequences are SGHTA and FQGNSA. The CDR3 consists of 12 residues.